This TCR beta chain was obtained from a study of CD8 T cells in Susac syndrome. A note on this clonotype: Its antigen is undetermined.

RNA in amounts of roughly 0.45 to 1 ug was reverse transcribed with random hexamers. Multiplex immunoSEQ PCR targeted 54 Vbeta and 13 Jbeta TCR beta segments. TCRdb re-called the immunoSEQ multiplex PCR reads with MiXCR, one entry per CDR3 protein. The sample lists some 150,000 distinct CDR3 sequences; roughly 95% were seen once. Negative isolation yielded CD4+ and CD8+ T cells, and FACS enriched TEMRA cells. This CDR3 comprises 16 residues. Germline CDR1 and CDR2: SGHTA and FQGNSA. Germline trimming cut 2 bases from V and 3 bases from J; bases unmatched to any gene: 8. General observations from the study: The number of individuals included in the study's TCR sequencing and HLA analysis was acknowledged as relatively small.

Sequenced sample: CD8+ T cells from PBMCs. The chain joins TRBV7-2 to TRBJ2-3, with TRBD2 matching over 7 bases. This TCR came from a human donor with multiple sclerosis. CDR3 bases: TGTGCCAGCAGCTTATCCGCGGGGGTTCCGACAGATACGCAGTATTTT. Translated: CASSLSAGVPTDTQYF.